This TCR beta chain was sequenced during a study of blood T cell repertoires in COVID-19. Study information: Sources were T cells, B-cell-depleted T cells, or PBMCs; the material itself was cDNA or gDNA.

The data were produced by immunoSEQ multiplex PCR, yet TCRdb's version contains in-frame clones alone and is incomplete. Here the sample spans around 140,000 clones, roughly 87% being singletons. The germline V gene has CDR1 SGHDT and CDR2 YYEEEE. Deletions cut 6 bases from V and 2 bases from J, with 14 bases between. This CDR3 comprises 14 residues. The sequencing input was peripheral blood. This clonotype was sampled from an older man with acute or convalescent COVID-19. The chain is built from TRBV5-6 and TRBJ2-5, with D perhaps matching TRBD1 (7 bases). The CDR3 is CASKEGAIQETQYF. The CDR3 coding sequence is TGTGCCAGCAAGGAGGGGGCAATTCAAGAGACCCAGTACTTC.